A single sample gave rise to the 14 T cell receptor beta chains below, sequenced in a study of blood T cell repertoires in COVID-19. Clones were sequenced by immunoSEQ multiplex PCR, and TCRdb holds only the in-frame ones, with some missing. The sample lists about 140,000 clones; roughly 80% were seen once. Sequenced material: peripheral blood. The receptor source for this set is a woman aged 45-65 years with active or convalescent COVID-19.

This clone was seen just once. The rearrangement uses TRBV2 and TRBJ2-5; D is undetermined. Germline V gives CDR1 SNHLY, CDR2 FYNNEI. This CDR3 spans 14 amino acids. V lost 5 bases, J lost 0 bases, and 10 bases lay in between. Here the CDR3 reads CASSQGGNQETQYF. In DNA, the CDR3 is TGTGCCAGCAGTCAAGGCGGAAACCAAGAGACCCAGTACTTC.

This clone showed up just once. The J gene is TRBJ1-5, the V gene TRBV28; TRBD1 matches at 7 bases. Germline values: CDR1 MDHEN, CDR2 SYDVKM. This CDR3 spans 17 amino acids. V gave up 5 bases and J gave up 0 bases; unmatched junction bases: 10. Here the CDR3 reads CASSPRQGLYSNQPQHF. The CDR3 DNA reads TGTGCCAGCAGTCCCAGACAGGGCCTTTATAGCAATCAGCCCCAGCATTTT. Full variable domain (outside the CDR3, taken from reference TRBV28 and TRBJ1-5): DVKVTQSSRYLVKRTGEKVFLECVQDMDHENMFWYRQDPGLGLRLIYFSYDVKMKEKGDIPEGYSVSREKKERFSLILESASTNQTSMYLCASSPRQGLYSNQPQHFGDGTRLSIL.

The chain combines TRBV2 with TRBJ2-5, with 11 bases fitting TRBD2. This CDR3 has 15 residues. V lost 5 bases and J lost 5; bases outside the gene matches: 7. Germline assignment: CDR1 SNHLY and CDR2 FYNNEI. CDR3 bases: TGTGCCAGCAGTCCACTAGCGGGAGTGGTTGAGACCCAGTACTTC. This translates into CASSPLAGVVETQYF.

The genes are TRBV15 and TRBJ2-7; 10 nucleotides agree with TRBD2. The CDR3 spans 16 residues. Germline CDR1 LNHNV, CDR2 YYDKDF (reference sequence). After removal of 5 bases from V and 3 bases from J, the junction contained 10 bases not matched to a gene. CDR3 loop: CATSRFGLAENYEQYF. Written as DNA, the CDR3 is TGTGCCACCAGCCGCTTCGGACTAGCGGAGAACTACGAGCAGTACTTC.

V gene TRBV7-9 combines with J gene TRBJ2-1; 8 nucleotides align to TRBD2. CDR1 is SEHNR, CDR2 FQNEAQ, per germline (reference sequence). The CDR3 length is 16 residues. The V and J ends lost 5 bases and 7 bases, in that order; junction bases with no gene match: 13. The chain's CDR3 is CASSNLREGLWNEQFF. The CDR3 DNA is TGTGCCAGCAGCAACCTTCGGGAGGGCCTTTGGAATGAGCAGTTCTTC. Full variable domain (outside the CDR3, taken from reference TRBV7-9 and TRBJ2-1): DTGVSQNPRHKITKRGQNVTFRCDPISEHNRLYWYRQTLGQGPEFLTYFQNEAQLEKSRLLSDRFSAERPKGSFSTLEIQRTEQGDSAMYLCASSNLREGLWNEQFFGPGTRLTVL.

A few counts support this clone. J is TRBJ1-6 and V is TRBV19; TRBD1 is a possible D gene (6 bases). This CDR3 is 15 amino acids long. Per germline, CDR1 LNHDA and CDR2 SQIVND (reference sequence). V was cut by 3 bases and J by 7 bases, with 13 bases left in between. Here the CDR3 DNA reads TGTGCCAGTAGTATCGGGGGGGCAAGGAATTCACCCCTCCACTTT. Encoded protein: CASSIGGARNSPLHF.

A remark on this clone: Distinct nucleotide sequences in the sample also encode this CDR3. The CDR3 here is CASSPRGGEAFF. CDR3 in DNA: TGTGCCAGCTCACCCAGGGGCGGCGAAGCTTTCTTT. The chain is built from TRBV18 and TRBJ1-1; D is possibly TRBD1 (6 bases). Trimming took off 3 bases at V and 8 bases at J, with 10 bases between the two ends. This CDR3 spans 12 amino acids. Germline-derived CDR1 and CDR2 are KGHSH and LQKENI.

CDR3 loop: CASSFRSRGQGETQYF. The CDR3 region has the DNA TGTGCCAGCAGTTTCCGTAGCAGGGGGCAGGGGGAGACCCAGTACTTC. V usage is TRBV28 and J usage is TRBJ2-5; the match to TRBD1 covers 8 bases. This CDR3 is built from 16 residues. The ends lost 3 bases at V and 5 bases at J; junction bases unmatched: 11. Germline V gene lookup returns CDR1 MDHEN and CDR2 SYDVKM.

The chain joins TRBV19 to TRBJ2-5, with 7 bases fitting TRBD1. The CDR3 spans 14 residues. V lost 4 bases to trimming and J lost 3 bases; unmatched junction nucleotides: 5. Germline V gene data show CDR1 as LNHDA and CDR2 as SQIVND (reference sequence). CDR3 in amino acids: CASSRNRGEETQYF. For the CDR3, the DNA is TGTGCCAGTAGTAGGAACAGGGGAGAAGAGACCCAGTACTTC.

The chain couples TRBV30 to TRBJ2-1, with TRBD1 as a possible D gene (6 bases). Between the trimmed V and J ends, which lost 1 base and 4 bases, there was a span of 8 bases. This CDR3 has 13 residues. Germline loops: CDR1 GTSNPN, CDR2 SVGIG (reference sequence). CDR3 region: CAWSEGEYNEQFF. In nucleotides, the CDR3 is TGTGCCTGGAGTGAGGGGGAATACAATGAGCAGTTCTTC.

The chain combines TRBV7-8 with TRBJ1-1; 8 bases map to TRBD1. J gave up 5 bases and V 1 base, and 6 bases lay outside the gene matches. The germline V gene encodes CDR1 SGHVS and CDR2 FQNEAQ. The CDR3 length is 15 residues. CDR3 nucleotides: TGTGCCAGCAGCTTAGGGAGCAGGGGGCAAACTGAAGCTTTCTTT. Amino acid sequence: CASSLGSRGQTEAFF.

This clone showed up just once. The DNA of the CDR3 is TGTGCCAGCAGCTCGCAGGGTTCTTATAATTCACCCCTCCACTTT. This translates into CASSSQGSYNSPLHF. The chain couples TRBV7-9 to TRBJ1-6; possibly TRBD1 for D (5 bases). Per the germline V gene, CDR1 is SEHNR and CDR2 is FQNEAQ (reference sequence). V was pared by 4 bases and J by 4 bases, with 11 bases between. This CDR3 is built from 15 residues.

The CDR3 protein is CASSQEGTVSSGANVLTF. The CDR3, as DNA: TGCGCCAGCAGCCAAGAGGGGACTGTTTCCTCTGGGGCCAACGTCCTGACTTTC. The V call is TRBV4-1, the J call TRBJ2-6, with a weak D call TRBD2 (6 bases). Germline assignment: CDR1 MGHRA and CDR2 YSYEKL. The CDR3 is 18 amino acids. V lost 0 bases and J 0 bases, leaving 12 bases between the germline ends.

CDR3 sequence: CASSLAQALGQVNEKLFF. The CDR3 DNA sequence: TGCGCCAGCAGCTTGGCCCAAGCTCTCGGACAGGTCAATGAAAAACTGTTTTTT. V and J are TRBV5-1 and TRBJ1-4, with 7 bases identical to TRBD1. Germline V gene data show CDR1 as SGHRS and CDR2 as YFSETQ. This CDR3 has 18 residues. Trimming cost V 0 bases and J 5 bases; bases outside gene matches: 13.